This T cell receptor (beta chain) was identified during a study of read filtering for tumor transcriptome and immune sequencing. At the level of the study: Mean patient age was roughly 66 years, range roughly 40 to 80; some 17 male, roughly 14 female. IR-seq gave about 4.05 to 11 million TCR reads per sample; RNA-seq gave about 80 to 1,300. Study-wide results and caveats: IR-seq and RNA-seq agreed better without single-read clonotypes.

Germline V gene data show CDR1 as LNHDA and CDR2 as SQIVND (reference sequence). Trimming cost V 0 bases and J 7 bases, with 16 bases left between them. This CDR3 has 16 residues. Molecular barcoded adaptors covering alpha/delta and beta/gamma chains were used on around 400 ng RNA. Via MiXCR, TCRdb re-called the reads, giving one row per CDR3 protein. The repertoire holds about 130,000 distinct CDR3 sequences, with around 14% as singletons. This clonotype was recorded a few times. No antigen is known for it. V is TRBV19 and J is TRBJ1-5; D call uncertain. The specimen was a population of CD138-negative cells sorted from bone marrow. The origin of this receptor is a donor aged 40 or older with multiple myeloma. CDR3 sequence (DNA): TGTGCCAGTAGTATAGATCTATCGAGTTCTGGGCAGCCCCAGCATTTT. It yields the protein CASSIDLSSSGQPQHF.